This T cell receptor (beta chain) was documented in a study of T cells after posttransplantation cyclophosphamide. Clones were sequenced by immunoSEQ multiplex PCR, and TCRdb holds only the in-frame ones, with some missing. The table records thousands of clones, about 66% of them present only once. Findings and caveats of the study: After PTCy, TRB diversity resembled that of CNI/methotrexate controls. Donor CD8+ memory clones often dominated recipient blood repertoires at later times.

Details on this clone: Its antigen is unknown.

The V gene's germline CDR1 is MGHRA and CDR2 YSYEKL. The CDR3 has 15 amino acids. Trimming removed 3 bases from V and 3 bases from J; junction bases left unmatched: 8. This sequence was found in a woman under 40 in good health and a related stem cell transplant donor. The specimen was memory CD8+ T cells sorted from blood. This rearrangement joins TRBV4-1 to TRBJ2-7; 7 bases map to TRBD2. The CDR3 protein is CASSHPGRGDYEQYF. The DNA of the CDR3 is TGCGCCAGCAGCCACCCGGGACGGGGGGACTACGAGCAGTACTTC.